The T cell receptor (beta chain) under discussion was sequenced for a study of T cell responses to AZD1222 COVID-19 vaccine. The CDR3 spans 14 residues. The germline V and J ends were trimmed by 3 bases and 7 bases, with 18 bases remaining between them. CDR1 and CDR2 (germline): SQVTM, ANQGSEA. Overall study results and limits: Seropositive AZD1222 recipients at baseline numbered only five or six. Nearly half of spike-specific TCRs reportedly target unmutated variant regions. Only after the peak T cell response were repertoires sampled.

Libraries were prepared by immunoSEQ multiplex PCR; TCRdb keeps only in-frame clonotypes and omits some of them. The sample includes over 110,000 clones, around 91% of them seen just once. Of note for this clone: Its antigen remains unidentified.

The sample in question was peripheral blood, obtained 28 days after the second AZD1222 dose. The sequence was collected from an adult who received the AZD1222 COVID-19 vaccine. The chain joins TRBV29-1 to TRBJ2-5; the D gene is possibly TRBD2 (5 bases). The CDR3 bases are TGCAGCGTTGAGGCGGTCAGCGGACGAGGGACCCAGTACTTC. This sequence encodes CSVEAVSGRGTQYF.